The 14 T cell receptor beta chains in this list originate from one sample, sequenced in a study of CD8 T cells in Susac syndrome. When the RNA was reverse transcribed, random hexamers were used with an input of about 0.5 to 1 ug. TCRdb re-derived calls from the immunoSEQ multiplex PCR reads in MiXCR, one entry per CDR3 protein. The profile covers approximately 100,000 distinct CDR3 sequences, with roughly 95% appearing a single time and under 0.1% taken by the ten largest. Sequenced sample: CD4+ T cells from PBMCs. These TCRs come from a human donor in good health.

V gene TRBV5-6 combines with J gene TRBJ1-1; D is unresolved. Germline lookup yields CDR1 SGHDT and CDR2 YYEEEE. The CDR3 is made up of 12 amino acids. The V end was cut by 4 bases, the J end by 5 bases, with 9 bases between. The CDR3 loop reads CASSRVATEAFF. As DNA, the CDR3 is TGTGCCAGCAGCCGGGTGGCAACTGAAGCTTTCTTT.

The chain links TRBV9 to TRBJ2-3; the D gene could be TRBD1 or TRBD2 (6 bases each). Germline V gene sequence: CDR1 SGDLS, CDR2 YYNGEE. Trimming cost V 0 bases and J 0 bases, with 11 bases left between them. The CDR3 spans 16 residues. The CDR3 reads CASSVVGGMSTDTQYF. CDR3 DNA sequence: TGTGCCAGCAGCGTAGTAGGGGGGATGAGCACAGATACGCAGTATTTT.

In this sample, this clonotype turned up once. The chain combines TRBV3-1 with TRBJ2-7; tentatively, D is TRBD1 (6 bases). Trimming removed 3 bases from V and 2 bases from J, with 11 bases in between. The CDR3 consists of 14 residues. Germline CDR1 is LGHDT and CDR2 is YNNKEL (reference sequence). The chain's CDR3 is CASSQVAGAYEQYF. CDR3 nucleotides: TGTGCCAGCAGCCAGGTGGCAGGGGCCTACGAGCAGTACTTC.

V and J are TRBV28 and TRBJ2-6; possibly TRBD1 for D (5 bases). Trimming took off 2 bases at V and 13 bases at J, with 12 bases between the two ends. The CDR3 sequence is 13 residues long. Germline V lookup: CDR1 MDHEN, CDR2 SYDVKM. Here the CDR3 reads CASSLEAGWVLTF. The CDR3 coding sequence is TGTGCCAGCAGTTTAGAGGCAGGGTGGGTCCTGACTTTC.

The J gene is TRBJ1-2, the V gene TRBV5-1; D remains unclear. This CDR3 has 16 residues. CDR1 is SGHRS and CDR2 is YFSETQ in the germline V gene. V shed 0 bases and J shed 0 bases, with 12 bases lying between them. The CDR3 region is CASSLGATGPNYGYTF. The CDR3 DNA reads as TGCGCCAGCAGCTTGGGGGCGACTGGGCCTAACTATGGCTACACCTTC.

The CDR3 region has the DNA TGTGCCAGCAGCCTAAGGGACCTGGGCCGGGGAGAGACCCAGTACTTC. The encoded protein is CASSLRDLGRGETQYF. The V and J genes are TRBV3-1 and TRBJ2-5; D is perhaps TRBD1 or TRBD2 (5 bases each). The CDR3 extends over 16 amino acids. V dropped 4 bases and J dropped 4 bases, with 19 bases sitting between them. From germline, CDR1 is LGHDT and CDR2 YNNKEL (reference sequence).

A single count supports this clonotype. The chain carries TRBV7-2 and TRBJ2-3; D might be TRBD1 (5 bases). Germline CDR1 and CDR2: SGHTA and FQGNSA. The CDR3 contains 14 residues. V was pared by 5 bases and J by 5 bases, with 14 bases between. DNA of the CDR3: TGTGCCAGCAGCCATCAGGGTTTGGGAGATACGCAGTATTTT. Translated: CASSHQGLGDTQYF.

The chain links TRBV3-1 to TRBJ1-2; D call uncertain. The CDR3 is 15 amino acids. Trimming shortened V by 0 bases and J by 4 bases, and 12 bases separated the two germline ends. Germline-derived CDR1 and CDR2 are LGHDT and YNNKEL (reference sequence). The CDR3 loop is CASSQDLGSGYGYTF. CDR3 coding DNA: TGTGCCAGCAGCCAAGATCTCGGTTCTGGCTATGGCTACACCTTC.

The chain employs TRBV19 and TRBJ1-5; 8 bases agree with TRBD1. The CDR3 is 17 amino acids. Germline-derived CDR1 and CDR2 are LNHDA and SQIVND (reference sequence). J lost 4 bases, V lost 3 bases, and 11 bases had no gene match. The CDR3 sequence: CASSIGGVDRDNQPQHF. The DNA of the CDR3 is TGTGCCAGTAGTATTGGCGGAGTGGACAGGGATAATCAGCCCCAGCATTTT.

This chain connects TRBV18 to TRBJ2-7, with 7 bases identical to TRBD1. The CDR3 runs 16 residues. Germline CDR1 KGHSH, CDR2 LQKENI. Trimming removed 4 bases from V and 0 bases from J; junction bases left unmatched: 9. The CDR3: CASSLAGTATSYEQYF. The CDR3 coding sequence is TGTGCCAGCTCACTCGCCGGGACAGCGACCTCCTACGAGCAGTACTTC.

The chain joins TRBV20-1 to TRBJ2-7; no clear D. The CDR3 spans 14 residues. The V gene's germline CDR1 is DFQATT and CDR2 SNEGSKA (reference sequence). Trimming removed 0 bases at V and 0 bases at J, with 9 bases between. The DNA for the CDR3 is TGCAGTGCTAGAGATCGGACGAGCTCCTACGAGCAGTACTTC. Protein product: CSARDRTSSYEQYF.

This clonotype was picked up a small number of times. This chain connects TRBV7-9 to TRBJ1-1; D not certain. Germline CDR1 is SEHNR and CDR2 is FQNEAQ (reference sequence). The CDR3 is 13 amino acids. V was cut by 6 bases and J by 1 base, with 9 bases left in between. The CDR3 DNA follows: TGTGCCAGCAGTCTGGCAGGGAACACTGAAGCTTTCTTT. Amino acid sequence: CASSLAGNTEAFF.

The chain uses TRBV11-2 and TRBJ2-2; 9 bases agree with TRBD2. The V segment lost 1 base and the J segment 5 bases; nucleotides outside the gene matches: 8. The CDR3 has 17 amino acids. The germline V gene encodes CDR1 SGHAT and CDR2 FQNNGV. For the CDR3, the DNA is TGTGCCAGCAGCTTAGTTGCGGCAGCGGGGGGTACCGGGGAGCTGTTTTTT. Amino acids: CASSLVAAAGGTGELFF.

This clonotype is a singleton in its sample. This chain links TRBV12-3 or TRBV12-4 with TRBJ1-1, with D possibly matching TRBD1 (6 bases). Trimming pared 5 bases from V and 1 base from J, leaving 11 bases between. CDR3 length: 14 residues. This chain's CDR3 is CASSRHRENTEAFF. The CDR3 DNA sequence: TGTGCCAGCAGTCGTCACAGGGAGAACACTGAAGCTTTCTTT.